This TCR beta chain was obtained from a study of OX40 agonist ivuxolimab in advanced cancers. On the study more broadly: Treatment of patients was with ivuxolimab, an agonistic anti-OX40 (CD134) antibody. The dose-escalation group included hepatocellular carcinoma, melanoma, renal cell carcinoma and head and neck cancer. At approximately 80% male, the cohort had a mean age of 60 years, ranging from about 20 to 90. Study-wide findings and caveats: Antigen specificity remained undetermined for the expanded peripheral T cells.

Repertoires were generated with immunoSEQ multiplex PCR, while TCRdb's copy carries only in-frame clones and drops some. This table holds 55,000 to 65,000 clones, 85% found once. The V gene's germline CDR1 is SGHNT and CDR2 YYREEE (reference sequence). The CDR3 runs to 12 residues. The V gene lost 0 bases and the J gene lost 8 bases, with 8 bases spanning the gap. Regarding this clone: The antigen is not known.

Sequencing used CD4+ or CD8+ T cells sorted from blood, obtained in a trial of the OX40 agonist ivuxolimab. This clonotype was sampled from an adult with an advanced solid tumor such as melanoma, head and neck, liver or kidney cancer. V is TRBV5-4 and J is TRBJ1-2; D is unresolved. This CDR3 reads CASSLGPGGYTF. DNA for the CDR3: TGTGCCAGCAGCTTGGGGCCGGGCGGCTACACCTTC.